Shown below are 5 T cell receptor beta chains from a single sample sequenced in a study of T cell repertoires in cytomegalovirus infection. TCRdb called the reads again in MiXCR, with one record for every CDR3 protein. The table has roughly 800,000 distinct CDR3 sequences, about 28% seen once. No antigen has been assigned to these receptors. The sequencing used cultured CD8+ T cells from PBMCs, collected from culture after CMV antigen stimulation. Receptors were obtained from a human donor in good health (CMV status not recorded). Some clones in this sample may be carry-over from other donors' samples.

This chain uses TRBV29-1 with TRBJ1-2; no clear D. V shed 7 bases and J shed 6 bases, with 3 bases lying between them. CDR1 and CDR2 (germline): SQVTM, ANQGSEA. The CDR3 consists of 8 residues. CDR3 sequence (DNA): TGCAGCGCCGATGGCTACACCTTC. As protein: CSADGYTF.

This clonotype appeared a few times. This chain links TRBV7-8 with TRBJ1-5; TRBD1 aligns across 11 bases. Germline CDR1 is SGHVS and CDR2 is FQNEAQ. The junction had 5 bases not matched to a gene; V was cut back by 5 bases and J by 5 bases. The CDR3 is 15 residues long. Written as DNA, the CDR3 is TGTGCCAGCAGCCGCGGGACAGGGGGAGATCAGCCCCAGCATTTT. Translated: CASSRGTGGDQPQHF. Full variable domain (outside the CDR3, taken from reference TRBV7-8 and TRBJ1-5): GAGVSQSPRYKVAKRGQDVALRCDPISGHVSLFWYQQALGQGPEFLTYFQNEAQLDKSGLPSDRFFAERPEGSVSTLKIQRTQQEDSAVYLCASSRGTGGDQPQHFGDGTRLSIL.

This clonotype was found a few times. The chain recombines TRBV12-3 or TRBV12-4 with TRBJ1-1; D is ambiguous. The V end was cut by 4 bases, the J end by 0 bases, with 12 bases between. This CDR3 is 15 amino acids long. CDR3 DNA sequence: TGTGCCAGCAGTTCCCACGGGGAGGTGAACACTGAAGCTTTCTTT. This encodes CASSSHGEVNTEAFF.

The chain recombines TRBV10-3 with TRBJ2-7; D gene unclear. Germline V lookup: CDR1 ENHRY, CDR2 SYGVKD. Trimming shortened V by 8 bases and J by 4 bases, and 12 bases separated the two germline ends. This CDR3 spans 12 amino acids. This chain's CDR3 is CAIPGPRYEQYV. CDR3 in DNA: TGTGCCATCCCTGGGCCCAGGTACGAGCAGTACGTC.

The chain couples TRBV6-6 to TRBJ1-6; 7 positions agree with TRBD1. V shed 5 bases, J shed 2 bases, and the junction held 6 bases outside the gene matches. The CDR3 spans 16 residues. Germline-derived CDR1 and CDR2 are MNHNY and SVGAGI (reference sequence). CDR3: CASSQDRETYNSPLHF. Written as DNA, the CDR3 is TGTGCCAGCAGTCAAGACAGGGAAACCTATAATTCACCCCTCCACTTT.